This T cell receptor beta chain was observed in a study of molecular identifiers for immune sequencing clone quantification. Overall study results and limits: Clones above 20 RNA copies contained over 98% of effector molecules and under 1% of naive molecules.

TCRdb processed the PCR reads anew with MiXCR; each CDR3 protein has one entry. This sample has approximately 37,000 distinct CDR3 sequences, with 19% found just once. CDR1 and CDR2 (germline): MNHEY, SVGAGI. The CDR3 is 14 amino acids. Trimming stripped 6 bases from V and 2 bases from J, with 12 bases between. This clonotype was detected many times. The antigen remains undetermined. The chain carries TRBV6-5 and TRBJ2-3; D remains unclear. The origin of this receptor is a human donor in good health. Some libraries in this study had Jurkat cell RNA spiked in. The sample comprised naive CD8+ T cells from blood, with Jurkat cell RNA spiked in. Subset of the sample: FACS-sorted CD8+CD4-CCR7+CD45RA+ naive T cells. CDR3 in amino acids: CASRRRPATDTQYF. DNA of the CDR3: TGTGCCAGCAGACGAAGACCAGCCACAGATACGCAGTATTTT.